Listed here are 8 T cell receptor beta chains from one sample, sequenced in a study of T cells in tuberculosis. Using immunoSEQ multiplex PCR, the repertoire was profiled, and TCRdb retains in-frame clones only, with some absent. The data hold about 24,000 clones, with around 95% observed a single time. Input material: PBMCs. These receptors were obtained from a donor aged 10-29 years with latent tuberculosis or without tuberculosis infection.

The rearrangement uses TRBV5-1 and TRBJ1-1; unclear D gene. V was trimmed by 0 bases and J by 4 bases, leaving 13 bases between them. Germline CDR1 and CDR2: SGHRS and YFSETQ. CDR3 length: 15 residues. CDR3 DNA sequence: TGCGCCAGCAGCTTGGTCGGAAGGAGACGCACTGAAGCTTTCTTT. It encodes CASSLVGRRRTEAFF.

CDR3 nucleotide sequence: TGTGCCAGCAGCCTGGGGACTAGCGGGGGAGATACGCAGTATTTT. This gives the protein CASSLGTSGGDTQYF. This chain links TRBV11-3 with TRBJ2-3; 14 positions match TRBD2. CDR1 SGHNT and CDR2 YENEEA come from the germline V gene. The length of the CDR3 is 15 residues. The junction had 3 bases not matched to a gene; V was cut back by 5 bases and J by 5 bases. Drawing the rest from reference TRBV11-3 and TRBJ2-3, the complete variable domain is EAGVVQSPRYKIIEKKQPVAFWCNPISGHNTLYWYLQNLGQGPELLIRYENEEAVDDSQLPKDRFSAERLKGVDSTLKIQPAELGDSAVYLCASSLGTSGGDTQYFGPGTRLTVL.

CDR3 amino acids: CASSEGGNTEAFF. DNA for the CDR3: TGTGCCAGCAGCGAAGGGGGTAACACTGAAGCTTTCTTT. This rearrangement joins TRBV9 to TRBJ1-1; tentative D call: TRBD1 (6 bases). The CDR3 has 13 amino acids. V lost 3 bases to trimming and J lost 2 bases, with 8 bases between them. The germline V gene encodes CDR1 SGDLS and CDR2 YYNGEE.

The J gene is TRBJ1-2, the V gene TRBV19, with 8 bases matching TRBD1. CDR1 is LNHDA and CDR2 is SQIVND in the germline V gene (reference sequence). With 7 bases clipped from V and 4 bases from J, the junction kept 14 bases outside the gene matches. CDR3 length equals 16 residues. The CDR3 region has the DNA TGTGCCAGTACCATCGGTTTGGGGACAGGAGTCTATGGCTACACCTTC. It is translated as CASTIGLGTGVYGYTF.

The DNA of the CDR3 is TGTGCCAGTAGACGGGACTTCTTCTCCGGGGAGCTGTTTTTT. Translated, it gives CASRRDFFSGELFF. The rearrangement links TRBV19 to TRBJ2-2, with D perhaps matching TRBD2 (6 bases). Germline values: CDR1 LNHDA, CDR2 SQIVND (reference sequence). The ends were cut back, 6 bases at V and 6 bases at J, with 14 bases in the middle. The CDR3 covers 14 residues.

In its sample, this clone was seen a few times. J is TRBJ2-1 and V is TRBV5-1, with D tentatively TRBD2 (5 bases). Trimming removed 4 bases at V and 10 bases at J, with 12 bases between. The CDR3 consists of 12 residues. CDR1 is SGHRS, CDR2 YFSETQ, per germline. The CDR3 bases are TGCGCCAGCAGCCTCGGGTCGGGGGAGCAGTTCTTC. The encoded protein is CASSLGSGEQFF.

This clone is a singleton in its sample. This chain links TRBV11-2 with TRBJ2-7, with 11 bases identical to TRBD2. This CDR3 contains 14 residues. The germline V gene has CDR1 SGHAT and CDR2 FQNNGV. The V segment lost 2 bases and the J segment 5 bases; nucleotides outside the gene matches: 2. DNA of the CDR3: TGTGCCAGCAGCTTAACTAGCGGGGGAAACGAGCAGTACGTC. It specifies CASSLTSGGNEQYV.

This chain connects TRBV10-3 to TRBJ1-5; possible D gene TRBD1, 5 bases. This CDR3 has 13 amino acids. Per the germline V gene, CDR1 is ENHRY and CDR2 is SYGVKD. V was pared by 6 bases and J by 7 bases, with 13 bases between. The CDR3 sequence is CAIRTDNGQPQHF. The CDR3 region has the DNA TGTGCCATCAGGACAGACAATGGCCAGCCCCAGCATTTT.